This T cell receptor beta chain was sequenced in a study of PD-1 blockade in mismatch repair-deficient tumors. The study's findings and limits: After pembrolizumab, tumor-resident clones rose rapidly, then generally contracted before radiologic responses.

Mismatch repair deficiency was confirmed in all patients, by PCR or immunohistochemistry. In its sample, this clone was seen once. No antigen is known for it. This CDR3 spans 16 amino acids. V was pared by 0 bases and J by 4 bases, with 13 bases between. CDR1 ENHRY and CDR2 SYGVKD come from the germline V gene. Profiling relied on immunoSEQ multiplex PCR, and the TCRdb table lists in-frame clones only, not all of them. Of about 49,000 clones listed, approximately 80% are singletons. The source material was PBMCs, sampled before pembrolizumab treatment. V is TRBV10-3 and J is TRBJ2-1; tentatively, D is TRBD1 (6 bases). The origin of this receptor is an adult with mismatch repair-deficient cancer. The CDR3 DNA reads as TGTGCCATCAGTGAGTCGGGGGCCCCTCGGTACAATGAGCAGTTCTTC. It translates to CAISESGAPRYNEQFF.